A single T cell receptor beta chain is shown here with its context. Its antigen is as yet unknown. This sample is part of a study of vaccination and CD4 T cells after COVID-19. The wider study: Cells were stimulated with overlapping spike peptides from SARS-CoV-2, HCoV-NL63, HCoV-OC43 and HCoV-229E. Study findings and constraints: SARS-CoV-2-reactive clonotypes showed a nonsignificant median rise from about 20 to 38.

The CDR3 covers 15 residues. The V end lost 2 bases, the J end lost 2 bases, and 10 bases lay between the germline ends. From germline, CDR1 is SGHTA and CDR2 FQGNSA. At the Johns Hopkins FTIC core, DNA taken from cultured CD4+ T cells was sequenced by way of the Oncomine TCR Beta short-read assay. Cultures of CD4+ T cells served as the source for extracting genomic DNA. TCRdb re-called the PCR reads with MiXCR, one entry per CDR3 protein. Found here are 17,000 or so distinct CDR3 sequences, nearly 50% of them singletons; the top ten hold around 5.3%. Treatment defined: roughly ten-day PBMC culture with coronavirus spike peptide pools or control peptides (ViraFEST assay).

This clonotype originated in a human donor who had recovered from COVID-19. This chain uses TRBV7-2 with TRBJ2-1, with D possibly matching TRBD2 (5 bases). The sample here was CD4+ T cells from blood, cultured in vitro, taken before SARS-CoV-2 vaccination. The CDR3 protein is CASSLKGGPYNEQFF. Written as DNA, the CDR3 is TGTGCCAGCAGCTTAAAAGGAGGACCCTACAATGAGCAGTTCTTC.